These 19 T cell receptor beta chains originate from one sample sequenced in a study of blood T cell repertoires in COVID-19. Profiled with immunoSEQ multiplex PCR; TCRdb holds only in-frame clones, not every one. The table includes over 400,000 clones, roughly 88% detected once. The sequenced sample consisted of peripheral blood. Receptors originate from a human donor in a cohort sampled during active COVID-19.

This chain joins TRBV9 and TRBJ2-1; TRBD2 matches at 10 bases. This CDR3 has 16 residues. The V segment lost 0 bases and the J segment 9 bases; nucleotides outside the gene matches: 9. CDR1 and CDR2 (germline): SGDLS, YYNGEE. CDR3: CASSVEWASGRSEQFF. In DNA, the CDR3 is TGTGCCAGCAGCGTAGAATGGGCTAGCGGGAGAAGTGAGCAGTTCTTC.

The rearrangement links TRBV19 to TRBJ1-4; 7 nucleotides line up with TRBD1. The CDR3 has 17 amino acids. Germline V CDR1 and CDR2: LNHDA, SQIVND (reference sequence). Trimming at V came to 3 bases and at J to 4 bases, leaving 11 bases not matched to a gene. CDR3 loop: CASSMRSTGNVNEKLFF. DNA of the CDR3: TGTGCCAGTAGTATGAGATCGACAGGGAACGTTAATGAAAAACTGTTTTTT.

The genes are TRBV28 and TRBJ1-4; the match to TRBD1 covers 7 bases. CDR3 size: 13 residues. Germline assignment: CDR1 MDHEN and CDR2 SYDVKM. V trimming: 8 bases; J trimming: 4 bases; junction bases outside the gene matches: 4. The CDR3 DNA follows: TGTGCCAGCTGGGACAGCCTTAATGAAAAACTGTTTTTT. It specifies CASWDSLNEKLFF.

The V and J genes are TRBV19 and TRBJ1-1; tentative D call: TRBD1 (6 bases). The V end was cut by 5 bases, the J end by 1 base, with 11 bases between. Germline CDR1 reads LNHDA; CDR2 reads SQIVND (reference sequence). This CDR3 is built from 14 residues. The CDR3 nucleotides read TGTGCCAGTAGTTCGGGACACCAGAACACTGAAGCTTTCTTT. Translated: CASSSGHQNTEAFF.

The rearrangement joins TRBV19 to TRBJ2-3; 9 bases are shared with TRBD1. The V gene end was trimmed by 11 bases and the J gene end by 4 bases; junction bases not matched to a gene: 13. The CDR3 contains 15 residues. The germline V gene encodes CDR1 LNHDA and CDR2 SQIVND (reference sequence). CDR3 sequence reads: CAGDTQGAKSDTQYF. For the CDR3, the DNA is TGTGCCGGGGACACACAGGGGGCGAAGTCAGATACGCAGTATTTT.

J is TRBJ1-1 and V is TRBV9, with 8 bases identical to TRBD1. Germline values: CDR1 SGDLS, CDR2 YYNGEE. With 2 bases clipped from V and 1 base from J, the junction kept 4 bases outside the gene matches. This CDR3 is 15 amino acids long. CDR3 DNA: TGTGCCAGCAGCGTCACGGACAGGGAGAACACTGAAGCTTTCTTT. Translation: CASSVTDRENTEAFF.

This chain links TRBV28 with TRBJ1-6; 7 nucleotides match TRBD1. The CDR3 covers 16 residues. Germline V gene data show CDR1 as MDHEN and CDR2 as SYDVKM. The trim removed 6 bases at V and 5 bases at J, leaving 10 bases unmatched. The CDR3 reads CASRSHRDRNNSPLHF. For the CDR3, the DNA is TGTGCCAGCAGGTCTCACCGGGACAGAAATAATTCACCCCTCCACTTT.

This clone showed up just a few times. The chain joins TRBV6-5 to TRBJ1-5, with a possible D match to TRBD1 (6 bases). V gave up 6 bases and J gave up 5 bases, with 17 bases separating them. The germline gives CDR1 MNHEY, CDR2 SVGAGI. CDR3 length: 15 residues. The CDR3 bases are TGTGCCAGCAGCAGGACAGCCACAGTTCATCAGCCCCAGCATTTT. This codes for CASSRTATVHQPQHF.

This clone was observed a few times. The chain is built from TRBV7-2 and TRBJ1-3; D gene ambiguous. The germline V gene encodes CDR1 SGHTA and CDR2 FQGNSA. This CDR3 is built from 14 residues. Trimming removed 6 bases from V and 0 bases from J, with 9 bases in between. The CDR3 bases are TGTGCCAGCAGTAGTCCTAACTCTGGAAACACCATATATTTT. Protein: CASSSPNSGNTIYF. Full variable domain (rest looked up from reference TRBV7-2 and TRBJ1-3): GAGVSQSPSNKVTEKGKDVELRCDPISGHTALYWYRQSLGQGLEFLIYFQGNSAPDKSGLPSDRFSAERTGGSVSTLTIQRTQQEDSAVYLCASSSPNSGNTIYFGEGSWLTVV.

The chain is built from TRBV27 and TRBJ2-2; 7 nucleotides line up with TRBD1. This CDR3 is 14 amino acids long. The ends lost 6 bases at V and 0 bases at J; junction bases unmatched: 1. CDR1 is MNHEY and CDR2 is SMNVEV in the germline V gene (reference sequence). CDR3 bases: TGTGCCAGCAGGGGGACAGCGAACACCGGGGAGCTGTTTTTT. This encodes CASRGTANTGELFF.

The chain has TRBV18 and TRBJ1-2; 8 bases are shared with TRBD1. Germline loops: CDR1 KGHSH, CDR2 LQKENI. The CDR3 has 15 amino acids. After removal of 4 bases from V and 0 bases from J, the junction contained 4 bases not matched to a gene. The CDR3, as DNA: TGTGCCAGCTCACGGACAGGGAACACTAACTATGGCTACACCTTC. Translating gives CASSRTGNTNYGYTF.

In DNA form, the CDR3 reads TGTGCCAGCACCCAGGGGAATAGCAATCAGCCCCAGCATTTT. Protein sequence: CASTQGNSNQPQHF. The V and J genes are TRBV13 and TRBJ1-5; tentatively, D is TRBD1 (6 bases). CDR1 PRHDT and CDR2 FYEKMQ come from the germline V gene (reference sequence). The germline V and J ends were trimmed by 7 bases and 0 bases, with 10 bases remaining between them. This CDR3 region has 14 residues. The whole variable domain, remainder taken from reference TRBV13 and TRBJ1-5, is AAGVIQSPRHLIKEKRETATLKCYPIPRHDTVYWYQQGPGQDPQFLISFYEKMQSDKGSIPDRFSAQQFSDYHSELNMSSLELGDSALYFCASTQGNSNQPQHFGDGTRLSIL.

J is TRBJ2-7 and V is TRBV27; 9 nucleotides agree with TRBD2. CDR1 is MNHEY and CDR2 is SMNVEV in the germline V gene (reference sequence). The CDR3 spans 14 residues. Germline trimming cut 6 bases from V and 4 bases from J; bases unmatched to any gene: 7. The CDR3 protein is CASRDMTSGYEQYF. CDR3 bases: TGTGCCAGCAGGGATATGACTAGCGGATACGAGCAGTACTTC.

J is TRBJ2-7 and V is TRBV5-1; D is possibly TRBD2 (5 bases). V was pared by 4 bases and J by 3 bases, with 14 bases between. The CDR3 runs 14 residues. The germline gives CDR1 SGHRS, CDR2 YFSETQ. As DNA, the CDR3 is TGCGCCAGCAGCCCGGGATACGGAGGCTACGAGCAGTACTTC. It codes for CASSPGYGGYEQYF. Filled out from reference TRBV5-1 and TRBJ2-7, the complete variable domain reads KAGVTQTPRYLIKTRGQQVTLSCSPISGHRSVSWYQQTPGQGLQFLFEYFSETQRNKGNFPGRFSGRQFSNSRSEMNVSTLELGDSALYLCASSPGYGGYEQYFGPGTRLTVT.

The V call is TRBV3-1 (or the pseudogene TRBV3-2), the J call TRBJ2-7, with 7 bases aligning to TRBD2. The CDR3 consists of 14 residues. V shed 4 bases and J 3 bases; nucleotides not matched to a gene: 6. Germline V gene sequence: CDR1 LGHDT, CDR2 YNNKEL (reference sequence). The CDR3 loop is CASSRGTTNYEQYF. The CDR3 DNA reads TGTGCCAGCAGCCGAGGGACTACGAACTACGAGCAGTACTTC.

V is TRBV9 and J is TRBJ2-2, with 7 bases lining up with TRBD2. The CDR3 consists of 16 residues. CDR1 is SGDLS and CDR2 is YYNGEE in the germline V gene. V was pared by 0 bases and J by 1 base, with 3 bases of the junction left unmatched. This CDR3 is CASSVDKRGNTGELFF. The CDR3, as DNA: TGTGCCAGCAGCGTAGATAAGCGGGGGAACACCGGGGAGCTGTTTTTT.

This clone was counted between two and nine times. The V call is TRBV6-5, the J call TRBJ1-5; no definite D call. The CDR3 spans 16 residues. Trimming took off 2 bases at V and 0 bases at J, with 11 bases between the two ends. Germline V lookup: CDR1 MNHEY, CDR2 SVGAGI. The CDR3 nucleotides read TGTGCCAGCAGTTACGCGGGTTATGGTAGCAATCAGCCCCAGCATTTT. This sequence encodes CASSYAGYGSNQPQHF.

The V gene is TRBV2, the J gene TRBJ1-1; D is undetermined. Germline values: CDR1 SNHLY, CDR2 FYNNEI. CDR3 length equals 13 residues. Trimming stripped 2 bases from V and 3 bases from J, with 7 bases between. The chain's CDR3 is CASSEQMYTEAFF. CDR3 sequence (DNA): TGTGCCAGCAGTGAACAGATGTACACTGAAGCTTTCTTT. Complete variable domain (other parts from reference TRBV2 and TRBJ1-1): EPEVTQTPSHQVTQMGQEVILRCVPISNHLYFYWYRQILGQKVEFLVSFYNNEISEKSEIFDDQFSVERPDGSNFTLKIRSTKLEDSAMYFCASSEQMYTEAFFGQGTRLTVV.

This chain joins TRBV18 and TRBJ2-5; possible D gene TRBD1, 5 bases. This CDR3 region has 13 residues. CDR1 KGHSH and CDR2 LQKENI come from the germline V gene. V was clipped by 2 bases and J by 4 bases, with 8 bases between them. The CDR3 region is CASSPARAETQYF. The CDR3 nucleotides read TGTGCCAGCTCACCAGCCAGGGCAGAGACCCAGTACTTC. Full variable domain (rest looked up from reference TRBV18 and TRBJ2-5): NAGVMQNPRHLVRRRGQEARLRCSPMKGHSHVYWYRQLPEEGLKFMVYLQKENIIDESGMPKERFSAEFPKEGPSILRIQQVVRGDSAAYFCASSPARAETQYFGPGTRLLVL.